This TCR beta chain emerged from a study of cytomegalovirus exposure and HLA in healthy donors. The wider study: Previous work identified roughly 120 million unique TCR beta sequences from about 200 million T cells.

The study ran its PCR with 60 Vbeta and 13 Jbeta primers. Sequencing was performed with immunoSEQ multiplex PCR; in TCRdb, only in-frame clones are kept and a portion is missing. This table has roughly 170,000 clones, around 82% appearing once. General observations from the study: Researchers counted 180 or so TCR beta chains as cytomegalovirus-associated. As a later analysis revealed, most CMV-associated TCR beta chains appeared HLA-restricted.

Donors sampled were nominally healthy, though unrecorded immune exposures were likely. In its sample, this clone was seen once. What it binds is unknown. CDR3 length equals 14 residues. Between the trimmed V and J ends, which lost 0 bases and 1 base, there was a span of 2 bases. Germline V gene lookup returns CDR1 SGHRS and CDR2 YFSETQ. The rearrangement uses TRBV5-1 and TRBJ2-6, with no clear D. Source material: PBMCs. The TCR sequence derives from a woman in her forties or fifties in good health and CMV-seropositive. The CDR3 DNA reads TGCGCCAGCAGCTTGGCGTCTGGGGCCAACGTCCTGACTTTC. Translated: CASSLASGANVLTF.